These 32 T cell receptor beta chains were sequenced from one sample in a study of identifying expanded T cells in peripheral blood (dated by TCRdb to between 2017 and 2020). Libraries were made using the immunoSEQ multiplex PCR assay. In TCRdb, the immuneACCESS table is reduced to in-frame sequences with V and J assigned. These tables do not hold every clone; where another copy was compared, an unresolved V gene accounts for under half, and the others remain unexplained. The sample table shows some 75,000 clones, and roughly nine tenths are seen once. Jointly, the top ten make up more than 2.5% of the sample. Material: blood. These receptors came from a person aged 18-70 years in good health.

CDR3 in DNA: TGTGCCAGCAGCCCTCCCGGGGCTAGCGGTTTCTACAATGAGCAGTTCTTC. Its translation is CASSPPGASGFYNEQFF. The chain links TRBV7-2 to TRBJ2-1; 7 positions agree with TRBD2. This CDR3 is 17 amino acids long. Germline trimming cut 5 bases from V and 3 bases from J; bases unmatched to any gene: 13. CDR1 and CDR2 (germline): SGHTA, FQGNSA. Full variable domain (rest looked up from reference TRBV7-2 and TRBJ2-1): GAGVSQSPSNKVTEKGKDVELRCDPISGHTALYWYRQSLGQGLEFLIYFQGNSAPDKSGLPSDRFSAERTGGSVSTLTIQRTQQEDSAVYLCASSPPGASGFYNEQFFGPGTRLTVL.

This clone was seen a few times. V and J are TRBV29-1 and TRBJ2-3; TRBD1 aligns across 10 bases. The CDR3 has 14 residues. The junction had 7 bases not matched to a gene; V was cut back by 5 bases and J by 5 bases. Looked up from germline, CDR1 is SQVTM and CDR2 is ANQGSEA. For the CDR3, the DNA is TGCAGCGTTTCGACAGGGGGCGAGGGAGATACGCAGTATTTT. Amino acid sequence: CSVSTGGEGDTQYF.

V gene TRBV19 combines with J gene TRBJ2-1; TRBD2 aligns across 14 bases. J was trimmed by 6 bases and V by 5 bases; bases with no gene match: 9. CDR3 length: 17 residues. Germline V CDR1 and CDR2: LNHDA, SQIVND (reference sequence). The CDR3 sequence is CASSARLAGGLRNEQFF. The CDR3 nucleotides are TGTGCCAGTAGTGCTCGACTAGCGGGAGGGCTACGCAATGAGCAGTTCTTC.

The chain has TRBV6-6 and TRBJ2-1; no firm D call. V was cut by 5 bases and J by 10 bases, with 9 bases left in between. The CDR3 contains 11 residues. From germline, CDR1 is MNHNY and CDR2 SVGAGI (reference sequence). In nucleotides, the CDR3 is TGTGCCAGCAGTCCACAAGGCGAGCAGTTCTTC. Protein sequence: CASSPQGEQFF.

The chain links TRBV15 to TRBJ2-7; TRBD2 might be the D (5 bases). Trimming took off 0 bases at V and 6 bases at J, with 15 bases between the two ends. The CDR3 sequence is 15 residues long. Germline V gene sequence: CDR1 LNHNV, CDR2 YYDKDF (reference sequence). DNA of the CDR3: TGTGCCACCAGCAGAGATTTTGGGAGAGGCTCCGAGCAGTACTTC. It specifies CATSRDFGRGSEQYF. The whole variable domain, filled in from reference TRBV15 and TRBJ2-7, reads DAMVIQNPRYQVTQFGKPVTLSCSQTLNHNVMYWYQQKSSQAPKLLFHYYDKDFNNEADTPDNFQSRRPNTSFCFLDIRSPGLGDTAMYLCATSRDFGRGSEQYFGPGTRLTVT.

The V and J genes are TRBV6-5 and TRBJ2-2; the D gene is possibly TRBD2 (6 bases). This CDR3 spans 15 amino acids. V was shortened by 2 bases and J by 5 bases, with 12 bases between the two germline ends. The V gene's germline CDR1 is MNHEY and CDR2 SVGAGI. Here the CDR3 reads CASSYVGGGTGELFF. The CDR3 bases are TGTGCCAGCAGTTACGTGGGAGGTGGGACCGGGGAGCTGTTTTTT.

The chain couples TRBV28 to TRBJ1-5, with D tentatively TRBD1 (5 bases). Germline V gene sequence: CDR1 MDHEN, CDR2 SYDVKM. The V end lost 6 bases, the J end lost 2 bases, and 17 bases lay between the germline ends. This CDR3 is 16 amino acids long. This chain's CDR3 is CASRVGRGGRNQPQHF. In DNA form, the CDR3 reads TGTGCCAGCAGGGTGGGGAGGGGAGGCCGCAATCAGCCCCAGCATTTT. Full variable domain (rest looked up from reference TRBV28 and TRBJ1-5): DVKVTQSSRYLVKRTGEKVFLECVQDMDHENMFWYRQDPGLGLRLIYFSYDVKMKEKGDIPEGYSVSREKKERFSLILESASTNQTSMYLCASRVGRGGRNQPQHFGDGTRLSIL.

The chain joins TRBV4-1 to TRBJ2-1, with D tentatively TRBD1 (6 bases). The CDR3 length is 21 residues. Trimming shortened V by 2 bases and J by 3 bases, and 29 bases separated the two germline ends. CDR1 and CDR2 (germline): MGHRA, YSYEKL. The CDR3 region has the DNA TGCGCCAGCAGCCAACCAACCTTGGACAGCCCACGAAGACGACTCTACAATGAGCAGTTCTTC. As protein: CASSQPTLDSPRRRLYNEQFF.

This chain uses TRBV20-1 with TRBJ2-5, with D uncertain. The V and J ends lost 6 bases and 5 bases respectively, with 10 bases between them. The CDR3 extends over 11 amino acids. Germline lookup yields CDR1 DFQATT and CDR2 SNEGSKA (reference sequence). The CDR3 region is CSARQRETQYF. The DNA of the CDR3 is TGCAGTGCCCGTCAACGGGAGACCCAGTACTTC.

The chain combines TRBV30 with TRBJ2-7; D ambiguous. V lost 4 bases and J lost 4, with 11 bases in between. This CDR3 is 12 amino acids long. CDR1 and CDR2 from the germline V gene are GTSNPN and SVGIG (reference sequence). The CDR3 protein is CAWKYIGYEQYF. The CDR3 coding sequence is TGTGCCTGGAAGTATATCGGGTACGAGCAGTACTTC.

The V gene is TRBV28, the J gene TRBJ1-2; tentatively, D is TRBD1 (6 bases). The germline V and J ends were trimmed by 7 bases and 5 bases, with 17 bases remaining between them. The CDR3 length is 14 residues. Germline V CDR1 and CDR2: MDHEN, SYDVKM. Written as DNA, the CDR3 is TGTGCCAGCAAGCCGCAGGGGAATAATTATGGCTACACCTTC. It translates to CASKPQGNNYGYTF.

The chain employs TRBV7-2 and TRBJ2-5, with 7 nucleotides matching TRBD1. The length of the CDR3 is 15 residues. The J segment lost 4 bases and the V segment lost 0 bases, leaving 5 bases of the junction unmatched. Germline CDR1 SGHTA, CDR2 FQGNSA. The CDR3 DNA reads as TGTGCCAGCAGCTTAGCCCCTAGGGGGCGAGAGACCCAGTACTTC. Protein sequence: CASSLAPRGRETQYF.

This chain links TRBV10-3 with TRBJ2-5, with D maybe TRBD1 (6 bases). The CDR3 sequence is 13 residues long. Germline CDR1 and CDR2: ENHRY and SYGVKD. The V end lost 10 bases, the J end lost 4 bases, and 16 bases lay between the germline ends. Written as DNA, the CDR3 is TGTGCCACCACTTCAAGGGGGTCAGAGACCCAGTACTTC. It codes for CATTSRGSETQYF.

V usage is TRBV11-2 and J usage is TRBJ2-1; D unclear. Trimming cost V 6 bases and J 0 bases, with 12 bases left between them. This CDR3 spans 15 amino acids. CDR1 is SGHAT, CDR2 FQNNGV, per germline. CDR3 DNA sequence: TGTGCCAGCAGTAAAGACTTGAGCTCCTACAATGAGCAGTTCTTC. Translated: CASSKDLSSYNEQFF.

A note on this clone: At one boundary the junction diverges from the germline segment, which might be a read error. The chain joins TRBV7-7 to TRBJ2-5, with TRBD2 matching 12 bases. CDR1 and CDR2 (germline): SSHAT, FNYEAQ (reference sequence). The CDR3 loop spans 16 amino acids. CDR3 protein: CASSPTGLAGPGTQYF. DNA for the CDR3: TGTGCTAGCAGCCCTACCGGACTAGCGGGGCCGGGGACCCAGTACTTC.

The J gene is TRBJ2-5, the V gene TRBV5-5; TRBD2 matches 9 bases. The CDR3 length is 13 residues. The junction had 5 bases not matched to a gene; V was cut back by 6 bases and J by 5 bases. The germline gives CDR1 SGHKS, CDR2 YYEKEE (reference sequence). CDR3 sequence reads: CASNAGGPETQYF. The CDR3 DNA follows: TGTGCCAGCAACGCGGGAGGGCCGGAGACCCAGTACTTC.

The chain joins TRBV28 to TRBJ1-4, with 7 nucleotides matching TRBD1. This CDR3 has 17 residues. V lost 3 bases and J lost 11; bases outside the gene matches: 18. Germline V gene lookup returns CDR1 MDHEN and CDR2 SYDVKM. The CDR3 loop is CASSFPQGDREGGKLFF. Here the CDR3 DNA reads TGTGCCAGCAGTTTCCCCCAGGGCGACAGGGAAGGGGGCAAACTGTTTTTT.

This clone was observed a few times. The chain couples TRBV28 to TRBJ1-1; D possibly corresponds to TRBD1 (5 bases). The V and J ends lost 1 base and 1 base respectively, with 10 bases between them. The CDR3 is 15 residues long. CDR1 is MDHEN and CDR2 is SYDVKM in the germline V gene. The CDR3 loop reads CASSLFSGTNTEAFF. The CDR3 bases are TGTGCCAGCAGTTTATTTTCAGGGACGAACACTGAAGCTTTCTTT.

The chain combines TRBV5-1 with TRBJ2-1; a possible D gene is TRBD2 (6 bases). The CDR3 sequence is 15 residues long. The V gene's germline CDR1 is SGHRS and CDR2 YFSETQ. V shed 3 bases and J shed 5 bases, with 15 bases lying between them. CDR3 loop: CASSSVGLQNNEQFF. CDR3 bases: TGCGCCAGCAGCTCGGTGGGACTGCAAAACAATGAGCAGTTCTTC.

This chain joins TRBV10-3 and TRBJ2-2, with 13 bases that match TRBD2. The J segment lost 4 bases and the V segment lost 8 bases, leaving 1 base of the junction unmatched. The CDR3 length is 14 residues. The germline CDR1 and CDR2 sequences are ENHRY and SYGVKD. The CDR3 coding sequence is TGTGCCATCGGGACTAGCGGGGCCACCGGGGAGCTGTTTTTT. Translating it yields CAIGTSGATGELFF.

V usage is TRBV19 and J usage is TRBJ2-1; 14 nucleotides match TRBD2. V trimming: 4 bases; J trimming: 2 bases; junction bases outside the gene matches: 4. Germline assignment: CDR1 LNHDA and CDR2 SQIVND (reference sequence). The CDR3 extends over 17 amino acids. CDR3 residues: CASSNRLAGGPYNEQFF. The CDR3 DNA reads TGTGCCAGTAGTAATAGACTAGCGGGGGGGCCCTACAATGAGCAGTTCTTC. Using reference TRBV19 and TRBJ2-1 for the parts outside the CDR3, the full variable domain is DGGITQSPKYLFRKEGQNVTLSCEQNLNHDAMYWYRQDPGQGLRLIYYSQIVNDFQKGDIAEGYSVSREKKESFPLTVTSAQKNPTAFYLCASSNRLAGGPYNEQFFGPGTRLTVL.

The V gene is TRBV7-2, the J gene TRBJ1-1, with D unresolved. Germline V lookup: CDR1 SGHTA, CDR2 FQGNSA. With 2 bases removed from V and 1 base from J, the gap between germline ends came to 8 bases. This CDR3 has 14 residues. The CDR3 DNA follows: TGTGCCAGCAGCTTAATCGGACGGAACACTGAAGCTTTCTTT. Protein: CASSLIGRNTEAFF. The whole variable domain, filled in from reference TRBV7-2 and TRBJ1-1, reads GAGVSQSPSNKVTEKGKDVELRCDPISGHTALYWYRQSLGQGLEFLIYFQGNSAPDKSGLPSDRFSAERTGGSVSTLTIQRTQQEDSAVYLCASSLIGRNTEAFFGQGTRLTVV.

V usage is TRBV5-1 and J usage is TRBJ1-5, with D possibly TRBD1 on 6 matching bases. The CDR3 sequence is 19 residues long. CDR1 and CDR2 (germline): SGHRS, YFSETQ. Trimming took off 6 bases at V and 2 bases at J, with 27 bases between the two ends. The CDR3 DNA sequence: TGCGCCAGCATCCCGGGCGGGACATCGGGGAAGGCCGGCAATCAGCCCCAGCATTTT. It is translated as CASIPGGTSGKAGNQPQHF.

This clone was counted between two and nine times. The V call is TRBV5-1, the J call TRBJ1-2, with unresolved D. This CDR3 has 15 amino acids. Germline loops: CDR1 SGHRS, CDR2 YFSETQ. Trimming cost V 3 bases and J 1 base, with 13 bases left between them. The CDR3 protein is CASSSSKDGNYGYTF. The CDR3 nucleotides are TGCGCCAGCAGCTCCAGCAAGGACGGTAACTATGGCTACACCTTC.

This chain joins TRBV5-6 and TRBJ2-4; D unresolved. Germline lookup yields CDR1 SGHDT and CDR2 YYEEEE. This CDR3 comprises 15 residues. With 7 bases removed from V and 0 bases from J, the gap between germline ends came to 14 bases. CDR3 loop: CASRLLVSAKNIQYF. DNA for the CDR3: TGTGCCAGCCGTTTATTAGTATCAGCCAAAAACATTCAGTACTTC.

V gene TRBV27 combines with J gene TRBJ2-5; the match to TRBD1 covers 9 bases. CDR3 length equals 15 residues. V lost 6 bases, J lost 3 bases, and 8 bases stayed unmatched. Germline loops: CDR1 MNHEY, CDR2 SMNVEV (reference sequence). The CDR3 DNA reads as TGTGCCAGCAGCGCCACAGGGGGCTGGGAAGAGACCCAGTACTTC. Translating it yields CASSATGGWEETQYF.

The chain carries TRBV18 and TRBJ2-1, with 12 bases lining up with TRBD2. Germline trimming cut 3 bases from V and 6 bases from J; bases unmatched to any gene: 6. The CDR3 sequence is 16 residues long. From germline, CDR1 is KGHSH and CDR2 LQKENI. The CDR3 spells CASSPPGLAGFNEQFF. In DNA, the CDR3 is TGTGCCAGCTCACCTCCGGGACTAGCGGGCTTCAATGAGCAGTTCTTC. Based on the CDR3 plus reference TRBV18 and TRBJ2-1, the full variable domain is NAGVMQNPRHLVRRRGQEARLRCSPMKGHSHVYWYRQLPEEGLKFMVYLQKENIIDESGMPKERFSAEFPKEGPSILRIQQVVRGDSAAYFCASSPPGLAGFNEQFFGPGTRLTVL.

The chain recombines TRBV7-2 with TRBJ2-3, with 8 bases matching TRBD2. CDR1 SGHTA and CDR2 FQGNSA come from the germline V gene. V trimming: 2 bases; J trimming: 2 bases; junction bases outside the gene matches: 6. The CDR3 spans 16 residues. CDR3 DNA sequence: TGTGCCAGCAGCTTACGGGGGGGACTTTTCACAGATACGCAGTATTTT. Protein product: CASSLRGGLFTDTQYF.

The chain uses TRBV7-2 and TRBJ1-2; D perhaps matches TRBD1 (6 bases). CDR3 size: 16 residues. CDR1 is SGHTA and CDR2 is FQGNSA in the germline V gene. V was pared by 5 bases and J by 4 bases, with 20 bases between. For the CDR3, the DNA is TGTGCCAGCAGCCCTACCCAGACAGGACGACTCTATGGCTACACCTTC. Translation: CASSPTQTGRLYGYTF.

CDR3 loop: CASSQDPTYNTGELFF. The DNA for the CDR3 is TGCGCCAGCAGCCAAGATCCAACGTATAACACCGGGGAGCTGTTTTTT. The chain couples TRBV4-1 to TRBJ2-2, with D unresolved. Germline lookup yields CDR1 MGHRA and CDR2 YSYEKL. This CDR3 has 16 amino acids. V gave up 0 bases and J gave up 2 bases, with 10 bases separating them.

This clone was observed once. V gene TRBV5-8 combines with J gene TRBJ1-1, with D maybe TRBD1 (5 bases). Germline V gives CDR1 SGHTS, CDR2 YDEGEE. This CDR3 has 13 residues. V shed 1 base and J shed 8 bases, with 12 bases lying between them. The CDR3 DNA follows: TGTGCCAGCAGCTTGCGCGGCAGGGCCGAAGCTTTCTTT. Translated: CASSLRGRAEAFF.

The chain has TRBV2 and TRBJ1-3; 8 nucleotides agree with TRBD1. This CDR3 contains 15 residues. The germline gives CDR1 SNHLY, CDR2 FYNNEI. Trimming at V came to 5 bases and at J to 4 bases, leaving 7 bases not matched to a gene. The chain's CDR3 is CASSSPDRAGNTIYF. CDR3 sequence (DNA): TGTGCCAGCAGTTCTCCGGACAGGGCCGGAAACACCATATATTTT. The full variable domain, its missing parts supplied by reference TRBV2 and TRBJ1-3, is EPEVTQTPSHQVTQMGQEVILRCVPISNHLYFYWYRQILGQKVEFLVSFYNNEISEKSEIFDDQFSVERPDGSNFTLKIRSTKLEDSAMYFCASSSPDRAGNTIYFGEGSWLTVV.